This record covers a single TCR beta chain. Its antigen is still unknown. Assay used: immunoSEQ multiplex PCR; TCRdb lists only in-frame clones, some missing. Of 43,000 or so clones listed, approximately 91% are singletons. This record belongs to a study of ipilimumab plus nivolumab after autologous stem cell transplantation. For the study at large: Myeloma patients were high-risk transplant-naive or relapsed within 3 years of first autologous transplant.

Patients got ipilimumab 1 mg/kg beginning 14 to 28 days post-transplant. Dosing: nivolumab 3 mg/kg IV, weeks 1, 4, 7, 10, then every two weeks to week 26. Study-wide findings and caveats: Per the authors, repertoire, Treg and microbiota data justify further study.

Unmatched junction bases numbered 4, after V lost 5 bases and J lost 0 bases. The length of the CDR3 is 15 residues. Germline CDR1 and CDR2: SGHTA and FQGNSA. This chain links TRBV7-2 with TRBJ2-3; 8 bases align to TRBD1. This sequence was found in a male donor with multiple myeloma. The sample was PBMCs, taken in a trial of ipilimumab plus nivolumab as post-transplant consolidation. Here the CDR3 reads CASSPRTGSTDTQYF. For the CDR3, the DNA is TGTGCCAGCAGCCCCAGGACAGGGAGCACAGATACGCAGTATTTT.